This T cell receptor beta chain was sequenced for a study of breast tumors, draining lymph nodes, adjacent tissues. Samples came from axillary lymph nodes draining the breast cancer. This clonotype was counted ten times or more. The trim removed 4 bases at V and 4 bases at J, leaving 7 bases unmatched. The CDR3 loop spans 14 amino acids. The germline gives CDR1 DFQATT, CDR2 SNEGSKA (reference sequence). TCRdb passed the multiplex PCR reads through MiXCR, listing each CDR3 protein once. The data show under 150,000 distinct CDR3 sequences, about 22% seen once. Input material: axillary lymph node tissue. The TCR sequence derives from a female donor with breast cancer. Some clones in this sample may be carry-over from other donors' samples. The chain carries TRBV20-1 and TRBJ1-3, with 7 bases matching TRBD1. The CDR3 nucleotides are TGCAGTGCTATGTGGACAGGCCTCGGAAACACCATATATTTT. Protein: CSAMWTGLGNTIYF.